This T cell receptor (beta chain) was retrieved from a study of Ad26.COV2.S vaccination and SARS-CoV-2 variants. This clone was counted between two and nine times. Germline lookup yields CDR1 MNHEY and CDR2 SVGAGI. This CDR3 is 11 amino acids long. V dropped 8 bases and J dropped 4 bases, with 8 bases sitting between them. The method was immunoSEQ multiplex PCR; TCRdb's version includes in-frame clones alone and lacks a portion of them. The sample has about 480,000 clones; 87% are singletons. Treatment noted: some 19 received Ad26.COV2.S at low or high dose, single or two shots; several received placebo; per-sample allocation not given. Sampling was performed 63 days after the first vaccine or placebo injection.

V is TRBV6-5 and J is TRBJ1-1, with D hard to call. This sequence originates from a person aged 18 to 65 who received the Ad26.COV2.S COVID-19 vaccine or a placebo. Sequenced material: peripheral blood, taken in a trial of Ad26.COV2.S vaccine versus placebo. CDR3 nucleotides: TGTGCCAGCGGCTCAGTCACTGAAGCTTTCTTT. Protein sequence: CASGSVTEAFF.